This T cell receptor beta chain stems from a study of cytomegalovirus exposure and HLA in healthy donors. This clone occurred once. The target antigen is unknown. Study results and caveats: Later analysis identified several of the most significant clusters that appeared linked to common viral pathogens. HLA alleles were associated with roughly 15,000 TCR beta sequences in a later analysis at 0.05 false discovery rate. CMV serostatus was the only immune exposure information that was available.

This PCR relied on a set of 60 Vbeta primers and 13 Jbeta primers. Original data processing: Unique TCR beta chains numbered roughly 83 million in a later analysis, with around 12 million shared. Data came from immunoSEQ multiplex PCR; TCRdb stores just in-frame clones and leaves some out. That table gives V, J and clone size, and the DNA gave D and trimming. The data contain roughly 200,000 clones, 75% to 85% of them singletons. The length of the CDR3 is 13 residues. The germline V gene has CDR1 WSHSY and CDR2 SAAADI. V was trimmed by 3 bases and J by 1 base, leaving 6 bases between them. The specimen sequenced was PBMCs. The TCR comes from a woman aged 50 to 60 in good health and CMV-seronegative. The chain employs TRBV10-2 and TRBJ1-1, with D unresolved. CDR3: CASSDKQNTEAFF. The CDR3 DNA is TGCGCCAGCAGTGATAAACAGAACACTGAAGCTTTCTTT.